This passage covers 9 T cell receptor beta chains from one sample sequenced in a study of T cell changes during pregnancy in multiple sclerosis. The method was immunoSEQ multiplex PCR; TCRdb's version includes in-frame clones alone and lacks a portion of them. The repertoire has approximately 60,000 clones, 90% of them found once; the top ten carry around 6.8%. The sample here was peripheral blood, taken in the third trimester of pregnancy. The origin of the receptors is a female donor in good health, enrolled as a control in a pregnancy study.

A remark on this clone: Germline and junction disagree at one end, which may indicate a read error. The genes are TRBV7-7 and TRBJ2-1; D is perhaps TRBD2 (6 bases). Germline lookup yields CDR1 SSHAT and CDR2 FNYEAQ (reference sequence). The CDR3 sequence is 14 residues long. CDR3 DNA: TGTGCTAGCAGCTTAGACGGGGGCTACAATGAGCAGTTCTTC. As protein: CASSLDGGYNEQFF.

The chain couples TRBV30 to TRBJ2-5; 9 bases align to TRBD1. This CDR3 region has 16 residues. The V gene end was trimmed by 0 bases and the J gene end by 5 bases; junction bases not matched to a gene: 10. The germline CDR1 and CDR2 sequences are GTSNPN and SVGIG (reference sequence). CDR3 coding DNA: TGTGCCTGGAGTGTAGGGACAGGGTGGTTTGAGGAGACCCAGTACTTC. Protein sequence: CAWSVGTGWFEETQYF.

The sample holds a few counts of this clone. The V and J genes are TRBV27 and TRBJ2-7; 8 bases agree with TRBD1. CDR1 and CDR2 from the germline V gene are MNHEY and SMNVEV (reference sequence). The length of the CDR3 is 13 residues. J was trimmed by 3 bases and V by 5 bases; bases with no gene match: 3. This chain's CDR3 is CASSGDRGYEQYF. As DNA, the CDR3 is TGTGCCAGCAGTGGAGACAGGGGCTACGAGCAGTACTTC.

The rearrangement joins TRBV9 to TRBJ1-2; D remains unclear. Trimming removed 0 bases at V and 5 bases at J, with 17 bases between. Germline CDR1 reads SGDLS; CDR2 reads YYNGEE. The CDR3 totals 16 residues. CDR3 residues: CASSVGGGSGAYGYTF. CDR3 coding DNA: TGTGCCAGCAGCGTAGGGGGTGGGTCGGGAGCTTATGGCTACACCTTC.

J is TRBJ1-1 and V is TRBV27, with D possibly being TRBD1 (5 bases). V shed 2 bases and J shed 8 bases, with 18 bases lying between them. Germline CDR1 is MNHEY and CDR2 is SMNVEV (reference sequence). This CDR3 region has 15 residues. The CDR3 reads CASSLGGTPNKEAFF. CDR3 nucleotide sequence: TGTGCCAGCAGTTTAGGGGGGACTCCGAATAAGGAAGCTTTCTTT.

The V call is TRBV19, the J call TRBJ1-2; no definite D call. This CDR3 comprises 12 residues. Germline V lookup: CDR1 LNHDA, CDR2 SQIVND (reference sequence). Trimming took 5 bases from V and 8 from J, leaving 12 bases between them. CDR3 sequence: CASSSSRRGYTF. DNA of the CDR3: TGTGCCAGTAGTTCGTCTCGGCGGGGCTACACCTTC.

J is TRBJ2-7 and V is TRBV19, with TRBD1 matching over 8 bases. With 5 bases clipped from V and 6 bases from J, the junction kept 9 bases outside the gene matches. The CDR3 is 14 residues long. Germline lookup yields CDR1 LNHDA and CDR2 SQIVND (reference sequence). The DNA for the CDR3 is TGTGCCAGTAGTGAGCAGGGGGCACGTACCGAGCAGTACTTC. Protein product: CASSEQGARTEQYF.

The chain has TRBV2 and TRBJ2-2; 7 bases fit TRBD2. V lost 5 bases, J lost 7 bases, and 13 bases stayed unmatched. The germline V gene encodes CDR1 SNHLY and CDR2 FYNNEI. There are 16 residues in the CDR3. The CDR3 DNA reads TGTGCCAGCAGTCTACTCCAGGGAGGGTCGGGCGGGGAGCTGTTTTTT. It translates to CASSLLQGGSGGELFF. Using reference TRBV2 and TRBJ2-2 for the parts outside the CDR3, the full variable domain is EPEVTQTPSHQVTQMGQEVILRCVPISNHLYFYWYRQILGQKVEFLVSFYNNEISEKSEIFDDQFSVERPDGSNFTLKIRSTKLEDSAMYFCASSLLQGGSGGELFFGEGSRLTVL.

J is TRBJ1-3 and V is TRBV25-1; D may be TRBD1 (5 bases). CDR3 length: 14 residues. Germline CDR1 MGHDK, CDR2 SYGVNS. V lost 3 bases, J lost 2 bases, and 8 bases lay in between. The CDR3 sequence: CASSDGGAGNTIYF. In DNA, the CDR3 is TGTGCCAGCAGTGATGGAGGGGCTGGAAACACCATATATTTT.